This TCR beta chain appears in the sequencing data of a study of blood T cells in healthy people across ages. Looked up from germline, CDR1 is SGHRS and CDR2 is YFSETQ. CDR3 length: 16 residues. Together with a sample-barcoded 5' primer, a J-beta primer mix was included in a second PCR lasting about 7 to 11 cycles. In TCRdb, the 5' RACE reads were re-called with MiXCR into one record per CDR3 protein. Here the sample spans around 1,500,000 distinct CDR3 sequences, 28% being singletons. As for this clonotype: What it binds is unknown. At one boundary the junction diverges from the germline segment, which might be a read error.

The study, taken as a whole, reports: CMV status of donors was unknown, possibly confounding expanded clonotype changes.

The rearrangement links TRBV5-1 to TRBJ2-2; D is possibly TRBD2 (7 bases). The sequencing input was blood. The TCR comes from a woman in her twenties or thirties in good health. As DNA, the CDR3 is TGCGCCAGCGGCTTGGATCCGGGGGGCCCAACCGGGGAGCTGTTTTTT. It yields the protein CASGLDPGGPTGELFF.